A selection of T cell receptor beta chains follows, all from one sample in a study of T cell responses to AZD1222 COVID-19 vaccine. Sequencing was performed with immunoSEQ multiplex PCR; in TCRdb, only in-frame clones are kept and a portion is missing. The sample lists approximately 200,000 clones; 90% to 95% were seen once. The sequencing used peripheral blood, collected on day 0 of AZD1222 vaccination. The source of these receptors is an adult in good health. CDR3s include the opening cysteine and the closing phenylalanine or tryptophan. D genes are given only for firm matches. Clone size is given for some rows only: seen once, a few or many times, or a class if the clone is expanded.

size	V	J	D	CDR3	DNA
-	TRBV25-1	TRBJ1-1	-	CASSSGAGEAFF	TGTGCCAGCAGTTCCGGGGCGGGTGAAGCTTTCTTT
-	TRBV7-3	TRBJ2-7	TRBD2	CASSLMGGTSSYEQYF	TGTGCCAGCAGCTTAATGGGCGGGACTAGCTCCTACGAGCAGTACTTC
-	TRBV9	TRBJ2-7	-	CASSVGQATYEQYF	TGTGCCAGCAGCGTAGGGCAGGCCACCTACGAGCAGTACTTC
-	TRBV5-6	TRBJ2-7	-	CASSLAKTQQYF	TGTGCCAGCAGCTTGGCCAAGACCCAGCAGTACTTC
-	TRBV28	TRBJ1-1	-	CASSLYGYTEAFF	TGTGCCAGCAGTTTATATGGGTACACTGAAGCTTTCTTT
-	TRBV4-1	TRBJ1-5	-	CASSQDAGGGNQPQHF	TGCGCCAGCAGCCAAGACGCCGGGGGCGGCAATCAGCCCCAGCATTTT
-	TRBV30	TRBJ1-2	TRBD1	CAWSVAGGMFSYTF	TGTGCCTGGAGTGTCGCAGGGGGCATGTTTAGCTACACCTTC
-	TRBV7-3	TRBJ2-5	TRBD2	CASSSTSGRGETQYF	TGTGCCAGCAGCTCCACTAGCGGGAGAGGAGAGACCCAGTACTTC
-	TRBV18	TRBJ1-2	TRBD1	CASSTDRAGYTF	TGTGCCAGCTCAACCGACAGGGCTGGCTACACCTTC
once	TRBV12-3/TRBV12-4	TRBJ1-4	-	CASSLAGTEKLFF	TGTGCCAGCAGTTTAGCGGGAACTGAAAAACTGTTTTTT
-	TRBV2	TRBJ2-5	-	CASSEALPAFQETQYF	TGTGCCAGCAGTGAAGCGCTTCCGGCCTTCCAAGAGACCCAGTACTTC
few	TRBV7-2	TRBJ2-7	TRBD2	CASSLVAGGSVYEQYF	TGTGCCAGCAGCTTAGTAGCGGGAGGATCAGTCTACGAGCAGTACTTC
-	TRBV10-3	TRBJ2-3	TRBD2	CAIIEDSGSTDTQYF	TGTGCCATCATAGAGGATAGCGGGAGTACAGATACGCAGTATTTT
-	TRBV7-9	TRBJ2-2	-	CASSLELGHNTGELFF	TGTGCCAGCAGCTTAGAACTGGGACATAACACCGGGGAGCTGTTTTTT
-	TRBV5-1	TRBJ1-1	-	CASSLATGMNTEAFF	TGCGCCAGCAGCTTGGCTACCGGGATGAACACTGAAGCTTTCTTT
-	TRBV5-1	TRBJ1-3	TRBD1	CASSLTGGPSGNTIYF	TGCGCCAGCAGCCTGACAGGGGGACCCTCTGGAAACACCATATATTTT
-	TRBV28	TRBJ1-6	-	CASSLTLASSPLHF	TGTGCCAGCAGTCTGACACTAGCAAGTTCACCCCTCCACTTT
once	TRBV4-3	TRBJ1-2	TRBD1	CASSQSGTGRNYGYTF	TGCGCCAGCAGCCAATCGGGGACAGGGAGGAACTATGGCTACACCTTC
-	TRBV5-5	TRBJ2-7	-	CASSFKYGEQYF	TGTGCCAGCAGCTTTAAGTATGGCGAGCAGTACTTC
-	TRBV5-1	TRBJ1-6	-	CASSLRTVIGSPLHF	TGCGCCAGCAGCCTGAGGACAGTTATAGGGTCACCCCTCCACTTT
-	TRBV28	TRBJ2-4	-	CASSPLAFRNIQYF	TGTGCCAGCAGTCCGCTAGCTTTCAGGAACATTCAGTACTTC
-	TRBV29-1	TRBJ2-3	TRBD2	CSVVRTSGTDTQYF	TGCAGCGTCGTCAGGACTAGCGGCACAGATACGCAGTATTTT
-	TRBV7-3	TRBJ2-1	-	CASSLMGGKGSYNEQFF	TGTGCCAGCAGCTTAATGGGCGGAAAGGGCTCCTACAATGAGCAGTTCTTC